The rows below give T cell receptor beta chains drawn from one sample of a study of T cell responses to AZD1222 COVID-19 vaccine. Assay used: immunoSEQ multiplex PCR; TCRdb lists only in-frame clones, some missing. The repertoire holds 150,000 to 200,000 clones, 85% to 90% seen once, with roughly 4% in the top ten. Sequencing was performed on peripheral blood, taken 28 days after the second dose of the MenACWY control vaccine. The receptors come from an adult who received the MenACWY meningococcal vaccine as a control. Both conserved end residues are trimmed from each CDR3. Each record gives: V gene, J gene, CDR3 protein.

>TRBV10-3|TRBJ1-2
AISERQTHNYGYT
>TRBV5-1|TRBJ1-1
ASSLNQGGTEAF
>TRBV6-6|TRBJ1-1
ASTAFGQGDTEAF
>TRBV6-2/TRBV6-3|TRBJ2-1
ASSQAGLVTNEQF
>TRBV28|TRBJ1-5
ASSSTGDYSNQPQH
>TRBV4-3|TRBJ2-7
ASSQDQTYEQY
>TRBV19|TRBJ2-7
ASRPRGAAYEQY
>TRBV9|TRBJ2-5
ASSVGGAGGKETQY
>TRBV10-3|TRBJ2-3
ATEIGNLIGDTQY
>TRBV7-2|TRBJ2-7
ASSLLRTGTYEQY
>TRBV5-4|TRBJ1-2
ASSLEGTPYGYT
>TRBV19|TRBJ1-2
ASTGAEGVYGYT
>TRBV4-3|TRBJ2-2
ASSPQGGANTGELF
>TRBV28|TRBJ1-5
ASSLNLILGGQGLNQPQH
>TRBV11-2|TRBJ1-2
ASSLALEWTGRSNYGYT
>TRBV28|TRBJ2-7
ASMGADKTSSYEQY
>TRBV6-5|TRBJ2-7
ASSYVWGGILHEQY
>TRBV6-2/TRBV6-3|TRBJ2-7
ASSAYEQY
>TRBV5-1|TRBJ2-7
ASSFRQGDEQY
>TRBV7-3|TRBJ1-2
ASSLGSGYGYT
>TRBV4-3|TRBJ2-3
ASSQAAQARTDTQY